Shown below are 32 T cell receptor beta chains from a single sample sequenced in a study of cytomegalovirus exposure and HLA in healthy donors. PCR employed 60 Vbeta and 13 Jbeta primers. Sequencing was performed with immunoSEQ multiplex PCR; in TCRdb, only in-frame clones are kept and a portion is missing. The sample has 100,000 or so clones; around 15% are singletons. Sequences were obtained from PBMCs. These receptors were taken from a female donor in good health and CMV-seronegative.

The chain links TRBV27 to TRBJ1-1; 10 nucleotides match TRBD1. The CDR3 consists of 16 residues. V was clipped by 4 bases and J by 3 bases; unmatched bases: 8. CDR1 and CDR2 from the germline V gene are MNHEY and SMNVEV (reference sequence). For the CDR3, the DNA is TGTGCCAGCAGTTCCTTCTTCGGACAGGGGGACACTGAAGCTTTCTTT. This encodes CASSSFFGQGDTEAFF.

In its sample, this clone is medium-sized. Other DNA sequences in this sample translate to the same CDR3. The chain is built from TRBV7-2 and TRBJ2-3; 12 bases align to TRBD2. Per germline, CDR1 SGHTA and CDR2 FQGNSA. With V trimmed by 2 bases and J by 1 base, 1 base remained unmatched. The CDR3 spans 16 residues. This chain's CDR3 is CASSLLAGGGTDTQYF. The CDR3 coding sequence is TGTGCCAGCAGCTTACTAGCGGGAGGGGGCACAGATACGCAGTATTTT. Variable domain in full (rest from reference TRBV7-2 and TRBJ2-3): GAGVSQSPSNKVTEKGKDVELRCDPISGHTALYWYRQSLGQGLEFLIYFQGNSAPDKSGLPSDRFSAERTGGSVSTLTIQRTQQEDSAVYLCASSLLAGGGTDTQYFGPGTRLTVL.

The CDR3 bases are TGTGCCAGCAGCCCCCGTGCGGGGGCAAGGGCTGAAGCTTTCTTT. This encodes CASSPRAGARAEAFF. The chain employs TRBV9 and TRBJ1-1; tentatively, D is TRBD1 (6 bases). This CDR3 comprises 15 residues. V lost 4 bases and J lost 6, with 19 bases in between. Germline lookup yields CDR1 SGDLS and CDR2 YYNGEE.

This clone was counted a few times. V gene TRBV12-2 combines with J gene TRBJ2-3; no DNA check was done on the table's D call, TRBD1. TRBV12-2 is shown as a pseudogene. The CDR3 contains 16 residues. CDR3 region: CASRSGYRGCTDTQYF. The CDR3 bases are TGTGCAAGTCGCTCGGGGTACAGGGGATGCACAGATACGCAGTATTTT.

This clone was seen a few times. This chain uses TRBV6-6 with TRBJ1-5, with 7 bases matching TRBD1. The CDR3 length is 14 residues. Germline V CDR1 and CDR2: MNHNY, SVGAGI (reference sequence). The J segment lost 5 bases and the V segment lost 6 bases, leaving 7 bases of the junction unmatched. The CDR3 protein is CASRPRTGDQPQHF. In DNA, the CDR3 is TGTGCCAGCAGACCTAGGACAGGAGATCAGCCCCAGCATTTT.

This chain connects TRBV25-1 to TRBJ2-3; the D is unclear. This CDR3 is built from 14 residues. V lost 5 bases to trimming and J lost 1 base, with 10 bases between them. Germline CDR1 reads MGHDK; CDR2 reads SYGVNS. CDR3 bases: TGTGCCAGCAGTATGGCCCTGGGCACAGATACGCAGTATTTT. It is translated as CASSMALGTDTQYF.

This clone was counted between two and nine times. This chain connects TRBV5-1 to TRBJ2-7; weak D call: TRBD1 (6 bases). Germline V lookup: CDR1 SGHRS, CDR2 YFSETQ. The ends were cut back, 3 bases at V and 0 bases at J, with 10 bases in the middle. The CDR3 length is 14 residues. CDR3 in amino acids: CASSSRDTSYEQYF. In DNA form, the CDR3 reads TGCGCCAGCAGCTCCCGGGACACCTCCTACGAGCAGTACTTC.

This clone appeared a few times. V usage is TRBV5-1 and J usage is TRBJ2-2; D is possibly TRBD1 (6 bases). Trimming removed 2 bases at V and 7 bases at J, with 12 bases between. The CDR3 contains 14 residues. Germline CDR1 is SGHRS and CDR2 is YFSETQ. The CDR3 sequence: CASSLGRTDGELFF. The CDR3 nucleotides read TGCGCCAGCAGCTTAGGGCGGACAGACGGGGAGCTGTTTTTT.

This clone was counted between two and nine times. CDR3 nucleotide sequence: TGCGCCAGCAGCTTCGGTGCAACTAATGAAAAACTGTTTTTT. This sequence encodes CASSFGATNEKLFF. V and J are TRBV5-1 and TRBJ1-4; D remains unclear. Germline V lookup: CDR1 SGHRS, CDR2 YFSETQ. The CDR3 contains 14 residues. Trimming stripped 2 bases from V and 0 bases from J, with 5 bases between. The whole variable domain, filled in from reference TRBV5-1 and TRBJ1-4, reads KAGVTQTPRYLIKTRGQQVTLSCSPISGHRSVSWYQQTPGQGLQFLFEYFSETQRNKGNFPGRFSGRQFSNSRSEMNVSTLELGDSALYLCASSFGATNEKLFFGSGTQLSVL.

The rearrangement joins TRBV6-1 to TRBJ2-5; D might be TRBD1 (6 bases). V was pared by 6 bases and J by 4 bases, with 18 bases between. The V gene's germline CDR1 is MNHNS and CDR2 SASEGT. The CDR3 is made up of 15 amino acids. The CDR3 region is CASRTKTGPGETQYF. DNA for the CDR3: TGTGCCAGCAGGACCAAGACAGGACCCGGAGAGACCCAGTACTTC.

This chain links TRBV28 with TRBJ1-4; no definite D call. The CDR3 runs to 18 residues. Trimming left V 5 bases short and J 0 bases short, with 19 bases between. CDR1 and CDR2 (germline): MDHEN, SYDVKM. In DNA, the CDR3 is TGTGCCAGCAGTCCCTTGGAGGGAGGTTCTTCAACTAATGAAAAACTGTTTTTT. Its protein is CASSPLEGGSSTNEKLFF. Drawing the rest from reference TRBV28 and TRBJ1-4, the complete variable domain is DVKVTQSSRYLVKRTGEKVFLECVQDMDHENMFWYRQDPGLGLRLIYFSYDVKMKEKGDIPEGYSVSREKKERFSLILESASTNQTSMYLCASSPLEGGSSTNEKLFFGSGTQLSVL.

V and J are TRBV30 and TRBJ1-6; 10 bases agree with TRBD1. From germline, CDR1 is GTSNPN and CDR2 SVGIG (reference sequence). With V trimmed by 2 bases and J by 9 bases, 7 bases remained unmatched. CDR3 length: 15 residues. CDR3 in DNA: TGTGCCTGGAGTCCGACAGGGGGCCCTGGTTCACCCCTCCACTTT. It specifies CAWSPTGGPGSPLHF.

The rearrangement joins TRBV7-2 to TRBJ2-7; 8 nucleotides align to TRBD2. The V segment lost 1 base and the J segment 4 bases; nucleotides outside the gene matches: 12. The CDR3 sequence is 17 residues long. In germline, CDR1 is SGHTA, CDR2 FQGNSA. CDR3 protein: CASSLGYRSGSTYEQYF. The CDR3 nucleotides read TGTGCCAGCAGCTTAGGTTACCGCAGCGGGAGTACGTACGAGCAGTACTTC.

The chain recombines TRBV4-3 with TRBJ1-2; D gene uncertain. V was cut by 0 bases and J by 2 bases, with 10 bases left in between. The germline V gene encodes CDR1 LGHNA and CDR2 YSLEER. The CDR3 runs 15 residues. DNA for the CDR3: TGCGCCAGCAGCCAAGATTGGCAGGCGAACTATGGCTACACCTTC. This gives the protein CASSQDWQANYGYTF.

This clone has a handful of counts. V and J are TRBV4-3 and TRBJ2-2; TRBD2 matches at 11 bases. Trimming at V came to 0 bases and at J to 7 bases, leaving 4 bases not matched to a gene. Germline loops: CDR1 LGHNA, CDR2 YSLEER. This CDR3 spans 16 amino acids. The CDR3 DNA is TGCGCCAGCAGCCAAGATCTAGCGGGAGGTGTCGGGGAGCTGTTTTTT. Protein sequence: CASSQDLAGGVGELFF.

The DNA for the CDR3 is TGTGCCAGTAGTACATACAGGGGGAAGGCCTATGGCTACACCTTC. Translated, it gives CASSTYRGKAYGYTF. The genes are TRBV19 and TRBJ1-2, with 8 bases fitting TRBD1. Germline V gene data show CDR1 as LNHDA and CDR2 as SQIVND (reference sequence). CDR3 length: 15 amino acids. V dropped 4 bases and J dropped 4; count of bases not matched to a gene: 8.

This clone turned up a few times. The CDR3 region has the DNA TGCGCCAGCAGCTTGGCCTCGGACAGACTTTTCTACGAGCAGTACTTC. It encodes CASSLASDRLFYEQYF. The chain carries TRBV5-1 and TRBJ2-7, with D perhaps TRBD1 (6 bases). This CDR3 is 16 amino acids long. V lost 0 bases, J lost 3 bases, and 16 bases lay in between. CDR1 is SGHRS, CDR2 YFSETQ, per germline.

The V gene is TRBV5-1, the J gene TRBJ1-1, with D possibly matching TRBD1 (5 bases). Trimming left V 2 bases short and J 0 bases short, with 8 bases between. Germline V CDR1 and CDR2: SGHRS, YFSETQ. The CDR3 extends over 14 amino acids. CDR3 amino acids: CASSLGHLNTEAFF. CDR3 coding DNA: TGCGCCAGCAGCTTAGGACACCTGAACACTGAAGCTTTCTTT. Using reference TRBV5-1 and TRBJ1-1 for the parts outside the CDR3, the full variable domain is KAGVTQTPRYLIKTRGQQVTLSCSPISGHRSVSWYQQTPGQGLQFLFEYFSETQRNKGNFPGRFSGRQFSNSRSEMNVSTLELGDSALYLCASSLGHLNTEAFFGQGTRLTVV.

The CDR3 protein is CSVVLAGRTDTQYF. CDR3 coding DNA: TGCAGCGTCGTCCTAGCGGGGCGCACAGATACGCAGTATTTT. V and J are TRBV29-1 and TRBJ2-3, with 9 bases fitting TRBD2. Germline CDR1 reads SQVTM; CDR2 reads ANQGSEA. This CDR3 has 14 amino acids. J was trimmed by 1 base and V by 6 bases; bases with no gene match: 5.

The chain employs TRBV6-1 and TRBJ1-4; no definite D call. Between the trimmed V and J ends, which lost 6 bases and 5 bases, there was a span of 4 bases. This CDR3 contains 11 residues. CDR1 MNHNS and CDR2 SASEGT come from the germline V gene. The CDR3 nucleotides read TGTGCCAGCAGCATGAATGAAAAACTGTTTTTT. This codes for CASSMNEKLFF.

J is TRBJ2-7 and V is TRBV5-1, with 8 positions matching TRBD2. The CDR3 is 14 residues long. Germline-derived CDR1 and CDR2 are SGHRS and YFSETQ. Trimming took 5 bases from V and 4 from J; bases not matched to a gene: 8. CDR3 sequence (DNA): TGCGCCAGCAGGGAAGCGGGGGTTCGGTACGAGCAGTACTTC. Translated: CASREAGVRYEQYF.

CDR3 residues: CASSYGGSNQPQHF. CDR3 in DNA: TGTGCCAGCAGTTATGGGGGCAGCAATCAGCCCCAGCATTTT. This sequence joins TRBV6-5 and TRBJ1-5; D possibly corresponds to TRBD1 (6 bases). Trimming cost V 3 bases and J 1 base, with 7 bases left between them. Per germline, CDR1 MNHEY and CDR2 SVGAGI. CDR3 size: 14 residues.

For this clone: At the DNA level, this CDR3 is encoded by other sequences in the same sample as well. The rearrangement links TRBV5-1 to TRBJ2-1; TRBD2 matches at 13 bases. Germline V lookup: CDR1 SGHRS, CDR2 YFSETQ. Trimming cost V 0 bases and J 0 bases; bases outside gene matches: 0. This CDR3 has 17 amino acids. This chain's CDR3 is CASSLGTSGSSYNEQFF. The CDR3, as DNA: TGCGCCAGCAGCTTGGGGACTAGCGGGAGCTCCTACAATGAGCAGTTCTTC.

The chain couples TRBV5-1 to TRBJ2-7, with D perhaps TRBD1 (6 bases). The V and J ends lost 0 bases and 0 bases respectively, with 10 bases between them. The CDR3 covers 15 residues. The germline V gene has CDR1 SGHRS and CDR2 YFSETQ. CDR3: CASSLVPGASYEQYF. In DNA, the CDR3 is TGCGCCAGCAGCTTGGTACCAGGGGCCTCCTACGAGCAGTACTTC.

This clone was recorded a few times. The CDR3 is CASSPGTVQQSGANVLTF. As DNA, the CDR3 is TGTGCCAGCAGCCCCGGGACAGTCCAACAGTCTGGGGCCAACGTCCTGACTTTC. This sequence joins TRBV5-4 and TRBJ2-6; 7 bases align to TRBD1. CDR1 is SGHNT, CDR2 YYREEE, per germline (reference sequence). Losses at the gene ends were 4 bases for V and 1 base for J; bases not matched to a gene: 11. The CDR3 is 18 amino acids.

The V and J genes are TRBV27 and TRBJ1-6, with 9 positions matching TRBD1. The germline V gene has CDR1 MNHEY and CDR2 SMNVEV (reference sequence). This CDR3 region has 15 residues. Trimming cost V 6 bases and J 7 bases; bases outside gene matches: 7. The chain's CDR3 is CASSPSGTGNSPLHF. CDR3 nucleotides: TGTGCCAGCAGCCCGTCCGGGACAGGGAATTCACCCCTCCACTTT.

The chain couples TRBV5-6 to TRBJ2-2; no firm D call. V was trimmed by 6 bases and J by 6 bases, leaving 18 bases between them. CDR1 is SGHDT and CDR2 is YYEEEE in the germline V gene. The CDR3 totals 15 residues. As DNA, the CDR3 is TGTGCCAGCACCCCCCAACCCTTGGCACCCGGGGAGCTGTTTTTT. It yields the protein CASTPQPLAPGELFF.

This clone was detected only a few times. Here the CDR3 reads CSVRDSLSTEAFF. For the CDR3, the DNA is TGCAGCGTGCGGGACAGTTTGAGCACTGAAGCTTTCTTT. The gene calls are TRBV29-1 and TRBJ1-1; 7 nucleotides agree with TRBD1. After removal of 6 bases from V and 4 bases from J, the junction contained 8 bases not matched to a gene. The germline V gene has CDR1 SQVTM and CDR2 ANQGSEA. The CDR3 is 13 amino acids.

The V and J genes are TRBV4-1 and TRBJ2-3; D may be TRBD2 (7 bases). The V and J ends lost 2 bases and 3 bases respectively, with 15 bases between them. The CDR3 length is 16 residues. Per germline, CDR1 MGHRA and CDR2 YSYEKL. Here the CDR3 reads CASSQRWGGWTDTQYF. The CDR3 DNA sequence: TGCGCCAGCAGCCAAAGGTGGGGGGGCTGGACAGATACGCAGTATTTT.

Concerning this clone itself: A read error may produce the germline difference seen at one junction end. The rearrangement links TRBV6-5 to TRBJ1-1, with a possible D match to TRBD1 (5 bases). Germline V gene sequence: CDR1 MNHEY, CDR2 SVGAGI. This CDR3 has 13 amino acids. The CDR3 DNA sequence: TGTGCCAGCACCCAAGGACATCCCTTAACGATTATCTTT. Protein sequence: CASTQGHPLTIIF.

This clone was observed a handful of times. The chain is built from TRBV7-2 and TRBJ2-7; 7 bases map to TRBD2. CDR1 SGHTA and CDR2 FQGNSA come from the germline V gene. This CDR3 is built from 17 residues. The ends lost 1 base at V and 0 bases at J; junction bases unmatched: 9. CDR3 loop: CASSLVGGETYSYEQYF. The CDR3 DNA reads TGTGCCAGCAGCTTAGTGGGGGGGGAAACTTACTCCTACGAGCAGTACTTC.

This chain links TRBV20-1 with TRBJ2-3; D not resolved. V lost 6 bases and J lost 2, with 6 bases in between. The germline V gene has CDR1 DFQATT and CDR2 SNEGSKA (reference sequence). This CDR3 is built from 11 residues. CDR3 sequence: CSALNTDTQYF. CDR3 nucleotides: TGCAGTGCCCTAAACACAGATACGCAGTATTTT.